Shown below are 27 T cell receptor beta chains from a single sample sequenced in a study of CD8 T cells in ankylosing spondylitis. TCRdb itself ran the 5' RACE reads through MiXCR, one entry per CDR3 protein. The sample contains some 840,000 distinct CDR3 sequences, about 11% of which appear only once. Antigens of these TCRs are unknown. Findings of the study overall: The study identified a TCR beta motif of about eight highly homologous variants that appeared characteristic of ankylosing spondylitis blood.

Sequenced input: blood, either unsorted or a sorted T cell fraction (not recorded which). All receptors derive from a male donor with ankylosing spondylitis.

The V gene is TRBV20-1, the J gene TRBJ2-7; perhaps TRBD1 as D (5 bases). Trimming took off 7 bases at V and 5 bases at J, with 21 bases between the two ends. The CDR3 is made up of 14 amino acids. Germline CDR1 reads DFQATT; CDR2 reads SNEGSKA (reference sequence). CDR3 nucleotides: TGCAGTGGCATGGGGCCTAGATCCTTAGACGAGCAGTACTTC. Translation: CSGMGPRSLDEQYF.

This sequence joins TRBV20-1 and TRBJ2-5; D not resolved. CDR3 length: 11 amino acids. V dropped 5 bases and J dropped 5 bases, with 9 bases sitting between them. Germline-derived CDR1 and CDR2 are DFQATT and SNEGSKA (reference sequence). The DNA of the CDR3 is TGCAGTGCTGCGATGGGGGAGACCCAGTACTTC. Its translation is CSAAMGETQYF.

This clonotype occurred a few times. The chain employs TRBV11-2 and TRBJ1-1; TRBD1 is a possible D gene (5 bases). The CDR3 spans 14 residues. The germline V gene encodes CDR1 SGHAT and CDR2 FQNNGV. V lost 3 bases and J 3 bases, leaving 11 bases between the germline ends. The CDR3 is CASSFRVGYTEAFF. CDR3 in DNA: TGTGCCAGCAGCTTCAGGGTGGGCTACACTGAAGCTTTCTTT.

The V and J genes are TRBV4-3 and TRBJ2-3; D remains unclear. Trimming left V 0 bases short and J 6 bases short, with 13 bases between. This CDR3 contains 15 residues. The germline V gene encodes CDR1 LGHNA and CDR2 YSLEER. The DNA of the CDR3 is TGCGCCAGCAGCCAAGATTATAGGGCCGGGGATACGCAGTATTTT. It encodes CASSQDYRAGDTQYF.

This clonotype appeared many times. DNA of the CDR3: TGCAGTGCCCGGACAGGGGATGGTTGGGGCTACACCTTC. It yields the protein CSARTGDGWGYTF. The chain joins TRBV20-1 to TRBJ1-2, with 9 bases that match TRBD1. Germline CDR1 reads DFQATT; CDR2 reads SNEGSKA (reference sequence). The J segment lost 8 bases and the V segment lost 6 bases, leaving 10 bases of the junction unmatched. This CDR3 spans 13 amino acids.

The chain couples TRBV4-1 to TRBJ2-7; D may be TRBD2 (9 bases). Trimming left V 4 bases short and J 3 bases short, with 19 bases between. This CDR3 contains 16 residues. Looked up from germline, CDR1 is MGHRA and CDR2 is YSYEKL. This CDR3 reads CASSPQGASGNYEQYF. The CDR3, as DNA: TGCGCCAGCAGCCCTCAGGGGGCTAGCGGGAACTACGAGCAGTACTTC.

This clonotype has a handful of counts. The chain couples TRBV6-1 to TRBJ2-4; possible D gene TRBD1, 5 bases. The CDR3 is 15 amino acids. Germline CDR1 is MNHNS and CDR2 is SASEGT. V was pared by 7 bases and J by 1 base, with 14 bases between. The CDR3 DNA is TGTGCCAGCACCAAGGGGTACTGGGCCAAAAACATTCAGTACTTC. It encodes CASTKGYWAKNIQYF.

This clonotype was counted many times. The rearrangement uses TRBV20-1 and TRBJ1-6; no definite D call. CDR1 is DFQATT and CDR2 is SNEGSKA in the germline V gene (reference sequence). This CDR3 has 14 residues. V gave up 0 bases and J gave up 8 bases, with 11 bases separating them. This CDR3 reads CSAREGYSDSPLHF. The CDR3 coding sequence is TGCAGTGCTAGAGAAGGGTATTCGGATTCACCCCTCCACTTT.

The chain joins TRBV11-2 to TRBJ2-2; D is unclear. V gave up 3 bases and J gave up 6 bases, with 5 bases separating them. There are 12 residues in the CDR3. Germline values: CDR1 SGHAT, CDR2 FQNNGV. CDR3: CASSFHAGELFF. In nucleotides, the CDR3 is TGTGCCAGCAGCTTTCACGCCGGGGAGCTGTTTTTT.

This clonotype was detected a few times. This sequence joins TRBV20-1 and TRBJ2-3; TRBD2 agrees at 10 bases. The ends lost 5 bases at V and 5 bases at J; junction bases unmatched: 13. The germline V gene has CDR1 DFQATT and CDR2 SNEGSKA (reference sequence). The CDR3 sequence is 16 residues long. The CDR3 is CSAPPAAGGQKDTQYF. The CDR3 DNA is TGCAGTGCTCCCCCCGCAGCGGGAGGGCAGAAAGATACGCAGTATTTT.

The chain joins TRBV7-3 to TRBJ2-3; 10 bases line up with TRBD2. The CDR3 has 16 amino acids. V dropped 4 bases and J dropped 2; count of bases not matched to a gene: 6. CDR1 and CDR2 from the germline V gene are SGHTA and FQGTGA. The DNA of the CDR3 is TGTGCCAGCAGCTCGCGAGCGGGGGGGATCACAGATACGCAGTATTTT. This encodes CASSSRAGGITDTQYF.

The sample holds a few counts of this clonotype. The CDR3 nucleotides read TGTGCCACCCAACTCCAGGGTAGCAATCAGCCCCAGCATTTT. This encodes CATQLQGSNQPQHF. The chain is built from TRBV24-1 and TRBJ1-5; perhaps TRBD1 as D (5 bases). The CDR3 spans 14 residues. Germline-derived CDR1 and CDR2 are KGHDR and SFDVKD. V was shortened by 9 bases and J by 0 bases, with 11 bases between the two germline ends.

The table lists this clonotype with a few counts. This chain connects TRBV15 to TRBJ2-7; the D is unclear. Trimming took off 2 bases at V and 5 bases at J, with 22 bases between the two ends. This CDR3 has 17 residues. CDR1 and CDR2 (germline): LNHNV, YYDKDF (reference sequence). Here the CDR3 reads CATSRSGAQSDLNEQYF. CDR3 DNA: TGTGCCACCAGCAGATCAGGCGCACAGTCGGACCTGAACGAGCAGTACTTC.

This clonotype was seen repeatedly, ten times or more. The rearrangement uses TRBV12-5 and TRBJ2-3, with unresolved D. The germline V gene encodes CDR1 LGHNT and CDR2 FRNRAP. The CDR3 totals 16 residues. Trimming removed 0 bases from V and 2 bases from J, with 12 bases in between. DNA for the CDR3: TGTGCTAGTGGTTTGGTACGGTCGACCTTCACAGATACGCAGTATTTT. Translated, it gives CASGLVRSTFTDTQYF.

This clonotype has a handful of counts. V is TRBV2 and J is TRBJ2-2, with 10 bases lining up with TRBD2. The CDR3 is 16 residues long. Germline V gene data show CDR1 as SNHLY and CDR2 as FYNNEI. The V segment lost 6 bases and the J segment 3 bases; nucleotides outside the gene matches: 7. CDR3 bases: TGTGCCAGCAGAGTAGCGGGAGGTCGGGACACCGGGGAGCTGTTTTTT. Protein sequence: CASRVAGGRDTGELFF.

In this sample, this clonotype turned up a few times. This rearrangement joins TRBV6-5 to TRBJ2-7; D is possibly TRBD1 (5 bases). Trimming stripped 1 base from V and 5 bases from J, with 12 bases between. The CDR3 covers 14 residues. The germline CDR1 and CDR2 sequences are MNHEY and SVGAGI. CDR3 bases: TGTGCCAGCAGTTACTTTCCAGGGTCCCACGAGCAGTACTTC. Its translation is CASSYFPGSHEQYF.

There are a few counts of this clonotype. The chain is built from TRBV7-9 and TRBJ2-7; the D gene is possibly TRBD1 (5 bases). The CDR3 loop spans 13 amino acids. Germline assignment: CDR1 SEHNR and CDR2 FQNEAQ (reference sequence). V was pared by 6 bases and J by 2 bases, with 11 bases between. The CDR3 nucleotides read TGTGCCAGCAGTGAGACAGCCACCTACGAGCAGTACTTC. The encoded protein is CASSETATYEQYF.

The chain is built from TRBV7-9 and TRBJ2-3, with a tentative D call TRBD2 (6 bases). In germline, CDR1 is SEHNR, CDR2 FQNEAQ (reference sequence). V lost 3 bases and J 0 bases, leaving 16 bases between the germline ends. This CDR3 has 17 amino acids. The CDR3 loop is CASSLTSTSWSTDTQYF. The CDR3 region has the DNA TGTGCCAGCAGCTTGACATCCACTAGCTGGAGCACAGATACGCAGTATTTT. The full variable domain, completed using reference TRBV7-9 and TRBJ2-3, is DTGVSQNPRHKITKRGQNVTFRCDPISEHNRLYWYRQTLGQGPEFLTYFQNEAQLEKSRLLSDRFSAERPKGSFSTLEIQRTEQGDSAMYLCASSLTSTSWSTDTQYFGPGTRLTVL.

In its sample, this clonotype was seen a few times. This chain links TRBV10-3 with TRBJ2-5; the D gene is possibly TRBD2 (6 bases). Germline V gene data show CDR1 as ENHRY and CDR2 as SYGVKD. The V gene lost 6 bases and the J gene lost 4 bases, with 9 bases spanning the gap. The CDR3 loop spans 12 amino acids. In nucleotides, the CDR3 is TGTGCCATCAGCCCGACTAGAGAGACCCAGTACTTC. Translation gives CAISPTRETQYF.

Ten or more counts support this clonotype. The gene calls are TRBV12-3 or TRBV12-4 and TRBJ2-5; TRBD1 might be the D (5 bases). CDR3 length: 14 amino acids. V was trimmed by 5 bases and J by 0 bases, leaving 10 bases between them. The CDR3 spells CASSPRQHQETQYF. In DNA form, the CDR3 reads TGTGCCAGCAGTCCGAGACAGCACCAAGAGACCCAGTACTTC.

This clonotype was counted only a few times. The chain couples TRBV4-3 to TRBJ1-1; D call uncertain. From germline, CDR1 is LGHNA and CDR2 YSLEER. V was pared by 1 base and J by 1 base, with 10 bases between. The CDR3 is made up of 15 amino acids. CDR3 nucleotide sequence: TGCGCCAGCAGCCAAGTTCCTCAGGAGAACACTGAAGCTTTCTTT. It codes for CASSQVPQENTEAFF.

The J gene is TRBJ2-7, the V gene TRBV5-1; the D is unclear. The ends were cut back, 0 bases at V and 0 bases at J, with 10 bases in the middle. In germline, CDR1 is SGHRS, CDR2 YFSETQ. This CDR3 is 15 amino acids long. CDR3 loop: CASSLEGLRSYEQYF. Here the CDR3 DNA reads TGCGCCAGCAGCTTGGAGGGCTTACGCTCCTACGAGCAGTACTTC.

This clonotype was counted only a few times. The chain couples TRBV12-3 or TRBV12-4 to TRBJ2-1; TRBD2 agrees at 7 bases. The V gene end was trimmed by 4 bases and the J gene end by 9 bases; junction bases not matched to a gene: 12. The CDR3 has 15 amino acids. This chain's CDR3 is CASSSGLDLSREQFF. The CDR3, as DNA: TGTGCCAGCAGTTCCGGACTAGATTTGTCGCGTGAGCAGTTCTTC.

This chain connects TRBV10-3 to TRBJ2-1; TRBD1 might be the D (6 bases). The CDR3 runs to 12 residues. Germline loops: CDR1 ENHRY, CDR2 SYGVKD. V was pared by 7 bases and J by 6 bases, with 10 bases between. Here the CDR3 DNA reads TGTGCCATCACCGGCAGGGGCAATGAGCAGTTCTTC. This sequence encodes CAITGRGNEQFF.

This clonotype showed up just a few times. V gene TRBV24-1 combines with J gene TRBJ2-1; the match to TRBD2 covers 7 bases. Germline assignment: CDR1 KGHDR and CDR2 SFDVKD. After removal of 3 bases from V and 1 base from J, the junction contained 5 bases not matched to a gene. The CDR3 is made up of 16 amino acids. In DNA form, the CDR3 reads TGTGCCACCAGTGATACACGAGCGGGGTCCTACAATGAGCAGTTCTTC. Translating it yields CATSDTRAGSYNEQFF.

This clonotype was counted between two and nine times. This rearrangement joins TRBV5-6 to TRBJ1-1; no firm D call. Per germline, CDR1 SGHDT and CDR2 YYEEEE. Trimming took off 1 base at V and 8 bases at J, with 6 bases between the two ends. CDR3 size: 11 residues. CDR3 in amino acids: CASSLRKEAFF. In DNA, the CDR3 is TGTGCCAGCAGCTTGAGGAAGGAAGCTTTCTTT.

This clonotype was observed many times. The chain is built from TRBV24-1 and TRBJ2-5; D may be TRBD1 (5 bases). Trimming pared 4 bases from V and 4 bases from J, leaving 15 bases between. CDR1 and CDR2 from the germline V gene are KGHDR and SFDVKD. The CDR3 is 15 residues long. CDR3 in DNA: TGTGCCACCAGTGACCCCGGTGGGGCCGGAGAGACCCAGTACTTC. This encodes CATSDPGGAGETQYF.